Listed below are T cell receptor beta chains from one sample, sequenced in a study of regulatory T cells. Libraries were prepared by immunoSEQ multiplex PCR; TCRdb keeps only in-frame clonotypes and omits some of them. Of almost 30,000 clones in the sample, around 93% were seen once. The sample taken for sequencing was conventional CD4+ T cells sorted from blood. These receptor sequences come from a person under 35 with CD3G deficiency. Both conserved end residues are part of each CDR3. D genes are given only for firm matches. For some rows the clone size is stated as once, few or many, or as a class when expanded; others skip it.

v_call	j_call	d_call	clone_size	cdr3_nt	cdr3_aa
TRBV5-6	TRBJ1-1	TRBD1	few	TGTGCCAGCAGCTTCTGGGACAGAGACACTGAAGCTTTCTTT	CASSFWDRDTEAFF
TRBV18	TRBJ1-6	TRBD1	NA	TGTGCCAGCTCACCGAAGGGGGCGGGAGGTTCACCCCTCCACTTT	CASSPKGAGGSPLHF
TRBV18	TRBJ2-1	NA	NA	TGTGCCAGCTCACCATATGTAGGGGATGAGCAGTTCTTC	CASSPYVGDEQFF
TRBV19	TRBJ2-2	TRBD1	NA	TGTGCCAGTAGTCCCCGGACAGGGTGGAACACCGGGGAGCTGTTTTTT	CASSPRTGWNTGELFF
TRBV6-5	TRBJ1-5	NA	NA	TGTGCCAGCAGCCCCGGGGGCGGGGGATATCAGCCCCAGCATTTT	CASSPGGGGYQPQHF
TRBV11-2	TRBJ2-7	NA	NA	TGTGCCAGCAGCTTAGAGACAGGACATTCCTACGAGCAGTACTTC	CASSLETGHSYEQYF
TRBV18	TRBJ1-2	NA	NA	TGTGCCAGCTCACCGTCGGCACCGAACTATGGCTACACCTTC	CASSPSAPNYGYTF
TRBV10-2	TRBJ1-5	NA	NA	TGCGCCAGCGGGACCGGGTTGAGCAATCAGCCCCAGCATTTT	CASGTGLSNQPQHF
TRBV30	TRBJ1-1	NA	once	TGTGCCTGGCACTCGCGCAGGGCCGGCACTGAAGCTTTCTTT	CAWHSRRAGTEAFF
TRBV19	TRBJ1-5	NA	once	TGTGCCAGTAGTATTGGAGTGGGGCAGCCCCAGCATTTT	CASSIGVGQPQHF
TRBV10-3	TRBJ1-5	TRBD1	NA	TGTGCCATCAGTGAGTCTTTCGACAGGGGGTCCAAGGAATGGCATTTT	CAISESFDRGSKEWHF
TRBV6-6	TRBJ1-2	NA	NA	TGTGCCAGCAGTCGTGGACTGACCGATGGCTACACCTTC	CASSRGLTDGYTF
TRBV18	TRBJ2-5	NA	NA	TGTGCCAGCTCCCCTCGGTTCAGGTCTCAAGAGACCCAGTACTTC	CASSPRFRSQETQYF
TRBV27	TRBJ2-7	TRBD2	NA	TGTGCCAGCAGTCCGGCCAGCCAGGGCGGGAGCGAGCAGTACTTC	CASSPASQGGSEQYF
TRBV7-3	TRBJ1-2	NA	NA	TGTGCCAGCAGCCGGGGGGCAGGAGAGGGCTACACCTTC	CASSRGAGEGYTF
TRBV4-1	TRBJ2-5	TRBD2	NA	TGCGCCAGCAGCCAAGAATCCCTAGCGGGGAGGAGGGGGCAAGAGACCCAGTACTTC	CASSQESLAGRRGQETQYF
TRBV6-6	TRBJ2-7	NA	NA	TGTGCCAGCAGCTCAAGACCGTCCTACGAGCAGTACTTC	CASSSRPSYEQYF
TRBV5-1	TRBJ2-5	NA	NA	TGCGCCAGCAGCTTGGGTCGGGCGTCGGTGGGGGAGACCCAGTACTTC	CASSLGRASVGETQYF
TRBV30	TRBJ2-7	NA	NA	TGTGCCTGGAGTCCCGGGGGAGGGACATACGAGCAGTACTTC	CAWSPGGGTYEQYF
TRBV7-9	TRBJ2-1	TRBD2	NA	TGTGCCAGCAGCTTTACTAGCGGGGGCCTAACTGAGCAGTTCTTC	CASSFTSGGLTEQFF
TRBV5-1	TRBJ2-5	TRBD2	NA	TGCGCCAGCAGCTTGGGACTAGCTGGAGAGACCCAGTACTTC	CASSLGLAGETQYF
TRBV5-1	TRBJ2-2	NA	NA	TGCGCCAGCAGCTTGGAAGGGACCGGGGAGCTGTTTTTT	CASSLEGTGELFF
TRBV7-2	TRBJ2-3	TRBD2	NA	TGTGCCAGCAGCTTATGGACTAGCGCTAGCACAGATACGCAGTATTTT	CASSLWTSASTDTQYF
TRBV7-3	TRBJ2-1	TRBD2	NA	TGTGCCAGCAGCTTAGGCGGCGGGACTAGACCCTACAATGAGCAGTTCTTC	CASSLGGGTRPYNEQFF
TRBV28	TRBJ2-3	NA	NA	TGTGCCAGCAGTCCTACAGGCACAGATACGCAGTATTTT	CASSPTGTDTQYF
TRBV18	TRBJ1-1	NA	NA	TGTGCCAGCTCACTTCAGGGGAACACTGAAGCTTTCTTT	CASSLQGNTEAFF
TRBV19	TRBJ2-3	NA	NA	TGTGCCAGTAGTCGGCAGTTTCGGGCTGTTGTTGCAGATACGCAGTATTTT	CASSRQFRAVVADTQYF
TRBV7-2	TRBJ1-6	TRBD1	NA	TGTGCCAGCAGCCTGGACAGGGGCAATTCACCCCTCCACTTT	CASSLDRGNSPLHF
TRBV7-9	TRBJ2-5	TRBD2	NA	TGTGCCAGCAGCTCACTAGCGGGCGAAGAGACCCAGTACTTC	CASSSLAGEETQYF
TRBV28	TRBJ2-7	TRBD1	NA	TGTGCCACCCTCCGCAGGGGGCTCTCCTACGAGCAGTACTTC	CATLRRGLSYEQYF
TRBV28	TRBJ2-7	TRBD2	NA	TGTGCCAGCAGTGCCCGGGAGGGGCGAGGGCAGTACTTC	CASSAREGRGQYF
TRBV5-1	TRBJ1-1	TRBD1	NA	TGCGCCAGCAGCTCACAGGGGTTGAATTTGGGAACTGAAGCTTTCTTT	CASSSQGLNLGTEAFF
TRBV7-2	TRBJ2-7	TRBD1	NA	TGTGCCAGCAGGCCCCCGGCAGGGGGCTACGAGCAGTACTTC	CASRPPAGGYEQYF
TRBV7-8	TRBJ2-2	NA	NA	TGTGCCAGCAGCTTCTCTTCCGGGACAATGAACACCGGGGAGCTGTTTTTT	CASSFSSGTMNTGELFF
TRBV28	TRBJ2-4	TRBD1	once	TGTGCCAGCAGTTTGGGACAGACGCCCCAAAACATTCAGTACTTC	CASSLGQTPQNIQYF
TRBV7-9	TRBJ1-5	NA	NA	TGTGCCAGCAGCCCTGGGGGGGCTAGCAATCAGCCCCAGCATTTT	CASSPGGASNQPQHF